Shown below are 25 T cell receptor beta chains from a single sample sequenced in a study of cytomegalovirus exposure and HLA in healthy donors. Both 60 Vbeta primers and 13 Jbeta primers went into the PCR. Clones were sequenced by immunoSEQ multiplex PCR, and TCRdb holds only the in-frame ones, with some missing. The sample has under 200,000 clones, less than 85% seen once. The sample was PBMCs. The receptors come from a man aged 40-49 years in good health and CMV-seronegative.

In its sample, this clone was seen once. CDR3 nucleotides: TGTGCCAGCAGCTCCTCAGGGGGCAGGAAGACCCAGTACTTC. As protein: CASSSSGGRKTQYF. This rearrangement joins TRBV7-8 to TRBJ2-5, with 8 positions matching TRBD1. Germline CDR1 reads SGHVS; CDR2 reads FQNEAQ. The V gene end was trimmed by 4 bases and the J gene end by 6 bases; junction bases not matched to a gene: 7. This CDR3 contains 14 residues.

The rearrangement joins TRBV5-1 to TRBJ2-1; D is perhaps TRBD2 (6 bases). The CDR3 has 16 amino acids. The V and J ends lost 0 bases and 0 bases respectively, with 10 bases between them. The germline V gene has CDR1 SGHRS and CDR2 YFSETQ. CDR3 coding DNA: TGCGCCAGCAGCTTGGTTGCGGGGAACTCCTACAATGAGCAGTTCTTC. It translates to CASSLVAGNSYNEQFF.

The table lists this clone with a count of one. The chain recombines TRBV19 with TRBJ2-3; 14 bases agree with TRBD2. J was trimmed by 9 bases and V by 5 bases; bases with no gene match: 4. The CDR3 is 14 residues long. Germline V gene sequence: CDR1 LNHDA, CDR2 SQIVND (reference sequence). The CDR3 region has the DNA TGTGCCAGTAGTTTGGGACTAGCGGGGGACACGCAGTATTTT. Translated, it gives CASSLGLAGDTQYF. The full variable domain, completed using reference TRBV19 and TRBJ2-3, is DGGITQSPKYLFRKEGQNVTLSCEQNLNHDAMYWYRQDPGQGLRLIYYSQIVNDFQKGDIAEGYSVSREKKESFPLTVTSAQKNPTAFYLCASSLGLAGDTQYFGPGTRLTVL.

The chain couples TRBV30 to TRBJ2-1; tentative D call: TRBD2 (5 bases). Trimming shortened V by 0 bases and J by 0 bases, and 12 bases separated the two germline ends. The germline gives CDR1 GTSNPN, CDR2 SVGIG (reference sequence). CDR3 length: 16 residues. CDR3 nucleotides: TGTGCCTGGAGTGTGACTACCAGGAGCTCCTACAATGAGCAGTTCTTC. Protein: CAWSVTTRSSYNEQFF.

The V and J genes are TRBV7-9 and TRBJ1-4; 9 positions match TRBD1. The CDR3 contains 16 residues. Germline V gene data show CDR1 as SEHNR and CDR2 as FQNEAQ (reference sequence). Trimming removed 1 base from V and 14 bases from J; junction bases left unmatched: 14. The CDR3 protein is CASSLGWGQGQQHLFF. DNA of the CDR3: TGTGCCAGCAGCTTAGGATGGGGACAGGGTCAACAGCATCTGTTTTTT.

V is TRBV6-1 and J is TRBJ1-2, with TRBD1 matching 10 bases. V shed 7 bases, J shed 2 bases, and the junction held 1 base outside the gene matches. Germline CDR1 and CDR2: MNHNS and SASEGT. CDR3 size: 13 residues. The CDR3 here is CASMTGGNYGYTF. CDR3 DNA: TGTGCCAGCATGACAGGGGGCAACTATGGCTACACCTTC.

Regarding this clone: A read error may produce the germline difference seen at one junction end. The chain joins TRBV5-4 to TRBJ2-5; D remains ambiguous. The CDR3 extends over 13 amino acids. Germline assignment: CDR1 SGHNT and CDR2 YYREEE (reference sequence). CDR3 nucleotide sequence: TGTGCCAGCAGCTTGGGGGCAGGCAATACCCTCCACTTC. This encodes CASSLGAGNTLHF. The whole variable domain, remainder taken from reference TRBV5-4 and TRBJ2-5, is ETGVTQSPTHLIKTRGQQVTLRCSSQSGHNTVSWYQQALGQGPQFIFQYYREEENGRGNFPPRFSGLQFPNYSSELNVNALELDDSALYLCASSLGAGNTLHFGPGTRLLVL.

The chain combines TRBV5-1 with TRBJ2-1; D is unresolved. This CDR3 region has 16 residues. From germline, CDR1 is SGHRS and CDR2 YFSETQ. V was trimmed by 4 bases and J by 6 bases, leaving 20 bases between them. The CDR3 here is CASSPNLPEFINEQFF. In DNA, the CDR3 is TGCGCCAGCAGCCCGAACCTACCCGAGTTTATCAATGAGCAGTTCTTC.

J is TRBJ2-1 and V is TRBV11-3; 9 bases match TRBD2. This CDR3 contains 19 residues. Germline lookup yields CDR1 SGHNT and CDR2 YENEEA. J gave up 0 bases and V 2 bases, and 11 bases lay outside the gene matches. The CDR3 DNA reads TGTGCCAGCAGCTTACGGGCGGGAGGGTTCGGTTTCTCCTACAATGAGCAGTTCTTC. Encoded protein: CASSLRAGGFGFSYNEQFF.

This clone occurred a few times. The chain recombines TRBV7-9 with TRBJ1-6; 11 bases map to TRBD1. This CDR3 region has 16 residues. CDR1 is SEHNR and CDR2 is FQNEAQ in the germline V gene (reference sequence). V lost 8 bases and J lost 6; bases outside the gene matches: 9. CDR3 nucleotide sequence: TGTGCCAGCTCAGGACAGGGGGCGTTTGTTAATTCACCCCTCCACTTT. The encoded protein is CASSGQGAFVNSPLHF.

V gene TRBV7-2 combines with J gene TRBJ2-7; 7 positions agree with TRBD1. Germline lookup yields CDR1 SGHTA and CDR2 FQGNSA. V lost 6 bases, J lost 2 bases, and 1 base stayed unmatched. This CDR3 has 12 amino acids. This CDR3 is CASRTGTYEQYF. CDR3 nucleotide sequence: TGTGCCAGCAGGACAGGGACCTACGAGCAGTACTTC.

V and J are TRBV11-3 and TRBJ2-1, with 12 positions matching TRBD2. The V gene end was trimmed by 1 base and the J gene end by 8 bases; junction bases not matched to a gene: 3. Germline CDR1 is SGHNT and CDR2 is YENEEA. The CDR3 runs 15 residues. The CDR3 DNA reads TGTGCCAGCAGCTTAGGGACTAGCGGGAACGATGAGCAGTTCTTC. Translation: CASSLGTSGNDEQFF. The whole variable domain, remainder taken from reference TRBV11-3 and TRBJ2-1, is EAGVVQSPRYKIIEKKQPVAFWCNPISGHNTLYWYLQNLGQGPELLIRYENEEAVDDSQLPKDRFSAERLKGVDSTLKIQPAELGDSAVYLCASSLGTSGNDEQFFGPGTRLTVL.

This clone was seen just once. The CDR3 DNA reads as TGTGCCAGCAGTGAAGAAAGGCGAGGTCTAGCGGGATTTGAAGAGACCCAGTACTTC. Protein product: CASSEERRGLAGFEETQYF. The V and J genes are TRBV6-1 and TRBJ2-5; 9 nucleotides align to TRBD2. The CDR3 consists of 19 residues. Germline V gives CDR1 MNHNS, CDR2 SASEGT. Losses at the gene ends were 1 base for V and 3 bases for J; bases not matched to a gene: 15.

This chain joins TRBV19 and TRBJ1-5; the D is unclear. The ends were cut back, 7 bases at V and 5 bases at J, with 9 bases in the middle. Per germline, CDR1 LNHDA and CDR2 SQIVND (reference sequence). The CDR3 sequence is 12 residues long. CDR3 sequence (DNA): TGTGCCAGTAACGGGAGGGATCAGCCCCAGCATTTT. Translating it yields CASNGRDQPQHF.

A few counts support this clone. J is TRBJ1-5 and V is TRBV7-9; maybe TRBD1 (5 bases). Germline V gene data show CDR1 as SEHNR and CDR2 as FQNEAQ (reference sequence). The CDR3 is 14 amino acids. Trimming left V 4 bases short and J 1 base short, with 8 bases between. DNA for the CDR3: TGTGCCAGCAGCTCGGGACTGAGCAATCAGCCCCAGCATTTT. Protein product: CASSSGLSNQPQHF.

V is TRBV19 and J is TRBJ1-4; the D is unclear. Trimming left V 6 bases short and J 7 bases short, with 15 bases between. The CDR3 runs to 14 residues. Germline CDR1 is LNHDA and CDR2 is SQIVND (reference sequence). This CDR3 is CASSPRTVGEKLFF. The CDR3 nucleotides read TGTGCCAGTAGCCCGAGAACAGTGGGTGAAAAACTGTTTTTT.

The rearrangement joins TRBV27 to TRBJ1-2; 7 bases line up with TRBD1. There are 17 residues in the CDR3. The germline gives CDR1 MNHEY, CDR2 SMNVEV (reference sequence). The trim removed 4 bases at V and 5 bases at J, leaving 16 bases unmatched. Here the CDR3 DNA reads TGTGCCAGCAGTTCCGTGGCCCAATACAGGGGTGGGTATGGCTACACCTTC. Translating it yields CASSSVAQYRGGYGYTF.

The chain is built from TRBV14 and TRBJ2-7, with a weak D call TRBD1 (6 bases). CDR3 length: 16 residues. From germline, CDR1 is SGHDN and CDR2 FVKESK. V lost 3 bases and J lost 0, with 15 bases in between. The CDR3 spells CASSQRRTVLSYEQYF. The CDR3 bases are TGTGCCAGCAGCCAGCGGAGGACAGTACTCTCCTACGAGCAGTACTTC.

The chain combines TRBV6-4 with TRBJ1-2; no reliable D call. Trimming cost V 0 bases and J 0 bases, with 8 bases left between them. The germline V gene encodes CDR1 MRHNA and CDR2 SNTAGT. The CDR3 is made up of 15 amino acids. The CDR3 sequence is CASSDSVLTNYGYTF. For the CDR3, the DNA is TGTGCCAGCAGTGACTCTGTACTGACTAACTATGGCTACACCTTC.

This sequence joins TRBV7-9 and TRBJ2-7; 7 nucleotides align to TRBD2. CDR1 SEHNR and CDR2 FQNEAQ come from the germline V gene (reference sequence). The CDR3 extends over 15 amino acids. The J segment lost 4 bases and the V segment lost 5 bases, leaving 11 bases of the junction unmatched. The CDR3, as DNA: TGTGCCAGCAGCAAAGAGCGCGGGGGTCTGTACGAGCAGTACTTC. Its protein product is CASSKERGGLYEQYF.

The CDR3 loop is CAWSWTGLEQYF. The CDR3 DNA sequence: TGTGCCTGGAGTTGGACTGGTTTGGAGCAGTACTTC. V usage is TRBV30 and J usage is TRBJ2-7; D is perhaps TRBD2 (5 bases). Germline values: CDR1 GTSNPN, CDR2 SVGIG (reference sequence). The CDR3 totals 12 residues. Trimming took off 2 bases at V and 7 bases at J, with 12 bases between the two ends.

The chain links TRBV5-6 to TRBJ1-5; the match to TRBD1 covers 8 bases. The CDR3 totals 16 residues. Germline-derived CDR1 and CDR2 are SGHDT and YYEEEE. V dropped 4 bases and J dropped 3; count of bases not matched to a gene: 9. As DNA, the CDR3 is TGTGCCAGCAGCGCCTCGACAGGGGCCCCCAATCAGCCCCAGCATTTT. Protein sequence: CASSASTGAPNQPQHF.

This clone has only one observation. The gene calls are TRBV5-1 and TRBJ2-7, with 10 positions matching TRBD1. Trimming at V came to 1 base and at J to 6 bases, leaving 4 bases not matched to a gene. CDR1 is SGHRS, CDR2 YFSETQ, per germline. The CDR3 has 14 residues. CDR3 sequence reads: CASSLRDRGSEQYF. In DNA form, the CDR3 reads TGCGCCAGCAGCTTGCGGGACAGGGGCAGCGAGCAGTACTTC.

The chain couples TRBV19 to TRBJ1-2; 7 bases fit TRBD1. V dropped 5 bases and J dropped 7; count of bases not matched to a gene: 4. CDR1 LNHDA and CDR2 SQIVND come from the germline V gene (reference sequence). The CDR3 is 12 residues long. CDR3 in amino acids: CASSVEGAGYTF. DNA of the CDR3: TGTGCCAGTAGTGTGGAGGGGGCTGGCTACACCTTC. The full variable domain, rest sourced from reference TRBV19 and TRBJ1-2, is DGGITQSPKYLFRKEGQNVTLSCEQNLNHDAMYWYRQDPGQGLRLIYYSQIVNDFQKGDIAEGYSVSREKKESFPLTVTSAQKNPTAFYLCASSVEGAGYTFGSGTRLTVV.

V and J are TRBV29-1 and TRBJ1-2, with D perhaps TRBD1 (5 bases). Germline lookup yields CDR1 SQVTM and CDR2 ANQGSEA. The V end was cut by 3 bases, the J end by 6 bases, with 14 bases between. The CDR3 is made up of 13 amino acids. For the CDR3, the DNA is TGCAGCGTTGAGGAGTCCCCAGGGAATGGCTACACCTTC. The encoded protein is CSVEESPGNGYTF.